This record concerns one T cell receptor (beta chain) sequence. The data were taken from a study of blood T cell repertoires in COVID-19. About the study: Spain, Italy and the United States supplied samples that represented acute and convalescent COVID-19. In each case, the material was cDNA or gDNA derived from T cells, B-cell-depleted T cells, or PBMCs.

CDR3 length: 13 amino acids. The J segment lost 3 bases and the V segment lost 5 bases, leaving 3 bases of the junction unmatched. Germline V gives CDR1 SGHNT, CDR2 YENEEA. Original analysis: Amplified reference gene primers provided the basis for estimating nucleated cell counts. This table comes from immunoSEQ multiplex PCR, and its TCRdb copy is limited to in-frame clones, with some not included. The D gene and trimming were derived from the DNA, and the V and J assignments and clone size from that table. Of approximately 210,000 clones detected, 85% to 90% appear once; the ten largest clones hold around 1.5%.

This sequence joins TRBV11-3 and TRBJ2-7, with 8 bases lining up with TRBD1. Material: peripheral blood. The source is a man younger than 35 with active or convalescent COVID-19. CDR3 region: CASSPTGDYEQYF. The CDR3 bases are TGTGCCAGCAGCCCGACAGGGGACTACGAGCAGTACTTC.